Shown below are 22 T cell receptor beta chains from a single sample sequenced in a study of CD4 T cells in relation to SARS-CoV-2 and coronaviruses. The unexposed donors gave CD4+ T cells in about 2011-2018, prior to COVID-19. The assay was immunoSEQ multiplex PCR, and TCRdb's table has in-frame clones only and misses some. The sample records about 68,000 clones, 93% being singletons. Sequenced sample: naive CD4+ T cells from PBMCs. Subset given: naive CD4+ T cells isolated by negative enrichment. The origin of the receptors is a human donor in good health.

The chain links TRBV30 to TRBJ1-2; D may be TRBD1 (5 bases). The V end lost 5 bases, the J end lost 4 bases, and 14 bases lay between the germline ends. The germline V gene has CDR1 GTSNPN and CDR2 SVGIG (reference sequence). CDR3 length: 13 amino acids. CDR3 in amino acids: CAWGKDILYGYTF. CDR3 sequence (DNA): TGTGCCTGGGGTAAGGACATACTCTATGGCTACACCTTC.

The rearrangement uses TRBV5-1 and TRBJ2-7; D is unclear. The ends were cut back, 2 bases at V and 0 bases at J, with 9 bases in the middle. Germline CDR1 reads SGHRS; CDR2 reads YFSETQ. There are 14 residues in the CDR3. CDR3 in amino acids: CASSFLSGSYEQYF. CDR3 DNA sequence: TGCGCCAGCAGCTTTTTGTCCGGCTCCTACGAGCAGTACTTC.

V gene TRBV6-6 combines with J gene TRBJ2-1; the D gene could be TRBD1 or TRBD2 (7 bases each). The CDR3 consists of 14 residues. V was cut by 3 bases and J by 8 bases, with 14 bases left in between. Germline CDR1 MNHNY, CDR2 SVGAGI (reference sequence). The DNA of the CDR3 is TGTGCCAGCAGTTATCGGCCAGGGGGGGATGAGCAGTTCTTC. It is translated as CASSYRPGGDEQFF.

The chain has TRBV6-2 or TRBV6-3 and TRBJ1-1, with 7 bases aligning to TRBD1. V gave up 5 bases and J gave up 0 bases; unmatched junction bases: 6. This CDR3 is 15 amino acids long. Germline V gene sequence: CDR1 MNHEY, CDR2 SVGEGT. CDR3 nucleotide sequence: TGTGCCAGCAGTGACAGGGCGAGAATGAACACTGAAGCTTTCTTT. Residues: CASSDRARMNTEAFF.

A few counts support this clone. This CDR3 reads CAWVPRGRGLNTEAFF. The CDR3 region has the DNA TGTGCCTGGGTCCCCCGGGGGCGAGGCTTGAACACTGAAGCTTTCTTT. The chain couples TRBV30 to TRBJ1-1; a possible D gene is TRBD1 (6 bases). Germline CDR1 GTSNPN, CDR2 SVGIG (reference sequence). This CDR3 is built from 16 residues. Between the trimmed V and J ends, which lost 5 bases and 0 bases, there was a span of 19 bases.

This chain uses TRBV7-9 with TRBJ1-1, with 8 positions matching TRBD1. The CDR3 covers 14 residues. Trimming cost V 5 bases and J 6 bases; bases outside gene matches: 8. The germline V gene encodes CDR1 SEHNR and CDR2 FQNEAQ (reference sequence). The CDR3 DNA follows: TGTGCCAGCAGCCTCGGACAGGGAAATGCTGAAGCTTTCTTT. Amino acids: CASSLGQGNAEAFF.

V is TRBV15 and J is TRBJ1-6; D is unclear. Germline V gene sequence: CDR1 LNHNV, CDR2 YYDKDF (reference sequence). V was clipped by 2 bases and J by 5 bases, with 10 bases between them. The CDR3 length is 15 residues. CDR3 coding DNA: TGTGCCACCAGCAGAAATCCCATCGATAATTCACCCCTCCACTTT. It codes for CATSRNPIDNSPLHF.

This clone showed up just once. The chain carries TRBV18 and TRBJ2-7, with 11 bases matching TRBD2. V was clipped by 1 base and J by 4 bases; unmatched bases: 0. The length of the CDR3 is 14 residues. Germline-derived CDR1 and CDR2 are KGHSH and LQKENI. CDR3: CASSPLAGGYEQYF. Here the CDR3 DNA reads TGTGCCAGCTCACCACTAGCGGGAGGGTACGAGCAGTACTTC.

The CDR3 DNA follows: TGTGCCAGCAGCATAATAGCGGGGGACACAGATACGCAGTATTTT. Amino acids: CASSIIAGDTDTQYF. The chain uses TRBV3-1 (or the pseudogene TRBV3-2) and TRBJ2-3; 9 bases fit TRBD2. Germline CDR1 is LGHDT and CDR2 is YNNKEL (reference sequence). CDR3 length: 15 residues. V was pared by 5 bases and J by 2 bases, with 5 bases of the junction left unmatched.

This chain connects TRBV11-2 to TRBJ2-3; D remains unclear. The CDR3 consists of 17 residues. Deletions cut 1 base from V and 1 base from J, with 15 bases between. From germline, CDR1 is SGHAT and CDR2 FQNNGV. CDR3 sequence reads: CASSLVRAATRTDTQYF. As DNA, the CDR3 is TGTGCCAGCAGCTTAGTTAGGGCAGCGACCCGCACAGATACGCAGTATTTT. Complete variable domain (other parts from reference TRBV11-2 and TRBJ2-3): EAGVAQSPRYKIIEKRQSVAFWCNPISGHATLYWYQQILGQGPKLLIQFQNNGVVDDSQLPKDRFSAERLKGVDSTLKIQPAKLEDSAVYLCASSLVRAATRTDTQYFGPGTRLTVL.

The rearrangement uses TRBV3-1 (or the pseudogene TRBV3-2) and TRBJ2-3, with TRBD1 identical over 9 bases. Germline V CDR1 and CDR2: LGHDT, YNNKEL (reference sequence). The CDR3 sequence is 15 residues long. J lost 6 bases, V lost 4 bases, and 8 bases had no gene match. Written as DNA, the CDR3 is TGTGCCAGCAGCCCGACAGGGGGTTTTGTGGATACGCAGTATTTT. As protein: CASSPTGGFVDTQYF.

The chain has TRBV5-1 and TRBJ2-7; the match to TRBD1 covers 9 bases. Per germline, CDR1 SGHRS and CDR2 YFSETQ. CDR3 length: 14 residues. Unmatched junction bases numbered 7, after V lost 3 bases and J lost 6 bases. The CDR3 sequence: CASSSRTGAGEQYF. The CDR3 nucleotides read TGCGCCAGCAGCTCCAGGACAGGGGCAGGCGAGCAGTACTTC.

The rearrangement links TRBV18 to TRBJ2-2, with 7 bases that match TRBD2. The V and J ends lost 6 bases and 5 bases, in that order; junction bases with no gene match: 6. The CDR3 contains 14 residues. The germline V gene has CDR1 KGHSH and CDR2 LQKENI. CDR3: CASSRGGLTGELFF. The CDR3 region has the DNA TGTGCCAGCTCGCGCGGGGGTCTGACCGGGGAGCTGTTTTTT.

The chain employs TRBV5-6 and TRBJ1-6, with 8 bases identical to TRBD1. CDR1 is SGHDT and CDR2 is YYEEEE in the germline V gene. The CDR3 length is 14 residues. Trimming at V came to 4 bases and at J to 8 bases, leaving 5 bases not matched to a gene. CDR3 sequence: CASSHPTGDSPLHF. In nucleotides, the CDR3 is TGTGCCAGCAGCCACCCGACAGGGGATTCACCCCTCCACTTT.

V and J are TRBV28 and TRBJ1-3; D uncertain. The germline V and J ends were trimmed by 6 bases and 3 bases, with 6 bases remaining between them. There are 12 residues in the CDR3. Looked up from germline, CDR1 is MDHEN and CDR2 is SYDVKM. This CDR3 reads CASREGGNTIYF. CDR3 coding DNA: TGTGCCAGCAGGGAGGGTGGAAACACCATATATTTT.

V is TRBV5-1 and J is TRBJ2-7; D remains unclear. The CDR3 length is 15 residues. V was clipped by 0 bases and J by 0 bases, with 10 bases between them. Per the germline V gene, CDR1 is SGHRS and CDR2 is YFSETQ. The DNA of the CDR3 is TGCGCCAGCAGCTTGGACGGCTTAATCTCCTACGAGCAGTACTTC. Protein product: CASSLDGLISYEQYF.

The table lists this clone with a few counts. The J gene is TRBJ2-7, the V gene TRBV7-2; D is uncertain. Germline CDR1 reads SGHTA; CDR2 reads FQGNSA. Trimming pared 4 bases from V and 2 bases from J, leaving 9 bases between. This CDR3 comprises 13 residues. The CDR3 protein is CASSSPGPYEQYF. For the CDR3, the DNA is TGTGCCAGCAGCTCCCCAGGACCCTACGAGCAGTACTTC.

In its sample, this clone was seen once. The chain carries TRBV19 and TRBJ2-3; 9 positions match TRBD1. From germline, CDR1 is LNHDA and CDR2 SQIVND (reference sequence). CDR3 size: 15 residues. V gave up 4 bases and J gave up 4 bases; unmatched junction bases: 6. CDR3 nucleotides: TGTGCCAGTAGTAGGGGGACAGGGATCTCAGATACGCAGTATTTT. Protein product: CASSRGTGISDTQYF. Full variable domain (rest looked up from reference TRBV19 and TRBJ2-3): DGGITQSPKYLFRKEGQNVTLSCEQNLNHDAMYWYRQDPGQGLRLIYYSQIVNDFQKGDIAEGYSVSREKKESFPLTVTSAQKNPTAFYLCASSRGTGISDTQYFGPGTRLTVL.

The chain is built from TRBV4-3 and TRBJ1-2; unclear D gene. This CDR3 has 13 residues. Germline V gene sequence: CDR1 LGHNA, CDR2 YSLEER. Trimming took off 5 bases at V and 4 bases at J, with 11 bases between the two ends. CDR3 coding DNA: TGCGCCAGCAGCGACGGGCTAGGCTATGGCTACACCTTC. Translated, it gives CASSDGLGYGYTF.

This chain links TRBV13 with TRBJ2-2; no clear D. The CDR3 has 15 amino acids. Germline V gene sequence: CDR1 PRHDT, CDR2 FYEKMQ (reference sequence). V lost 2 bases and J 2 bases, leaving 9 bases between the germline ends. The CDR3 bases are TGTGCCAGCAGCTTATGGACGGTTAACACCGGGGAGCTGTTTTTT. This translates into CASSLWTVNTGELFF.

The chain uses TRBV24-1 and TRBJ2-3; D unclear. V lost 3 bases and J 1 base, leaving 10 bases between the germline ends. There are 15 residues in the CDR3. Germline V gene sequence: CDR1 KGHDR, CDR2 SFDVKD. In DNA form, the CDR3 reads TGTGCCACCAGTGATCCCGGTCTCGGCACAGATACGCAGTATTTT. As protein: CATSDPGLGTDTQYF.

The chain employs TRBV6-6 and TRBJ2-7; 12 bases map to TRBD1. The CDR3 is 13 amino acids. The germline CDR1 and CDR2 sequences are MNHNY and SVGAGI (reference sequence). The ends lost 6 bases at V and 4 bases at J; junction bases unmatched: 1. CDR3 DNA sequence: TGTGCCAGCAGGGGACAGGGGGCATACGAGCAGTACTTC. Translation: CASRGQGAYEQYF.